This record covers a single T cell receptor (beta chain). The data originate from a study of blood T cell repertoires in COVID-19. Turning to the study itself: Researchers got acute and convalescent COVID-19 samples from the United States, Italy and Spain.

In the original analysis: Estimation of nucleated cell counts relied on the amplification of reference gene primers. This table comes from immunoSEQ multiplex PCR, and its TCRdb copy is limited to in-frame clones, with some not included. The V and J calls and the clone size are those of that table, but D and trimming were determined from the DNA. Of around 220,000 clones detected, 80% appear once; the ten largest clones hold about 7.2%. CDR3 length equals 12 residues. With 3 bases removed from V and 3 bases from J, the gap between germline ends came to 8 bases. Germline assignment: CDR1 DFQATT and CDR2 SNEGSKA (reference sequence).

The chain combines TRBV20-1 with TRBJ1-2; TRBD1 is a possible D gene (5 bases). This sequence was found in a woman aged 40-49 years with acute COVID-19. The specimen sequenced was PBMCs or T cells enriched from blood (not recorded which). DNA of the CDR3: TGCAGTGCTAGTGGCAGGGACTATGGCTACACCTTC. Amino acids: CSASGRDYGYTF.